The clone carrying this T cell receptor (beta chain) occurred a few times. 13 Jbeta primers and 60 Vbeta primers were used for the PCR. Sequencing was performed with immunoSEQ multiplex PCR; in TCRdb, only in-frame clones are kept and a portion is missing. The table records hundreds of thousands of clones, about 70% of them present only once. This specimen belongs to a study of cytomegalovirus exposure and HLA in healthy donors. The germline V gene encodes CDR1 SGDLS and CDR2 YYNGEE. The CDR3 runs to 13 residues. Trimming removed 0 bases at V and 6 bases at J, with 9 bases between. The TCR comes from a woman aged 25-40 years in good health and CMV-seronegative. The gene calls are TRBV9 and TRBJ1-1; D perhaps matches TRBD1 (5 bases). Sequencing input: PBMCs. CDR3 in amino acids: CASSVGTGSEAFF. The DNA of the CDR3 is TGTGCCAGCAGCGTAGGAACAGGTTCTGAAGCTTTCTTT.